The T cell receptor beta chain described here comes from a study of shared clonotypes between healthy human individuals (dated by TCRdb to 2020 to 2021). For context, the study as a whole: A few men and a couple of women, aged 18 to 49 years, made up the cohort. For each donor, CD4 naive and CD4 memory were each given three plates, CD8 naive was given two plates, and CD8 memory was given one plate. The study deeply sequenced blood TCR repertoires of several healthy adults to estimate repertoire size and the extent of clonotype sharing between individuals. Libraries were prepared and TCR repertoires were sequenced by different laboratories using diverse techniques, in order to increase sequencing depth and limit assay-specific biases. Between about 0.94 and 8.9 billion PBMCs per donor were obtained by leukapheresis. The paper's findings and limits, for the study overall: Sampling was limited to blood, and TCR repertoires in tissue likely differ from TCR repertoires in blood. Rarefaction of sorted-subset datasets indicated incomplete sequencing despite the large sequencing depth. Clonotypes shared by all four sorted-subset donors showed higher generation probabilities than non-shared clonotypes. Because the study included only a small number of donors, the genetic and exposure-history diversity represented was limited. When several donors were compared, the shared fraction of clonotypes was roughly 5% for naive CD4, approximately 3.5% for naive CD8, 2.3% for memory CD4, and less than 0.45% for memory CD8. Larger estimated clonotype richness was generally found for naive subsets than for memory subsets. Pairwise subsampling led to the expectation that sequencing depth would affect the degree of clonotype sharing among donors.

Per the germline V gene (reference sequence), DFQATT is the CDR1 and SNEGSKA is the CDR2. The CDR3 contains 10 residues, cysteine and phenylalanine counted. Only CDR3 DNA is held: 30 bases, read in frame from base 1. V loses 7 bases of germline sequence and J loses 3 bases, and the interval between the two ends is 6 bases. As concerns this clone: It has no known antigen specificity. No qualities accompany the bases; no much larger clone lies one base away.

Using the deep immunoSEQ assay, multiplex PCR amplified TCR CDR3 regions from genomic DNA. Extracted genomic DNA from each cell subset was spread evenly across all wells of several immunoSEQ 96-well plates, with each plate serving as a replicate. For sorted subsets, each replicate PCR was loaded with roughly 0.2 ug genomic DNA, equivalent to about 30,000 T cell genomes. The purified libraries were quantified using a Qubit 3.0 fluorometer, sized with a Bioanalyzer 2100, and then quantified again using the KAPA Library Quantification kit. A separate single-read 150-cycle Illumina NextSeq 550 flow cell was used to sequence each immunoSEQ 96-well plate. The study's own analysis went as follows. Because only junctional sequences without quality scores were contained in the immunoSEQ output, filtering matching that applied to full-length reads could not be performed. Sequences were annotated with PyIR, a Python wrapper for IgBLAST v1.9, using IMGT germline references to assign V/J genes and CDR3. Reads were filtered out if the reads had weak V/J assignments (E-value above 1e-6), no CDR3, stop codons, out-of-frame junctions, or ambiguous translated residues. V3J clonotypes were defined as sequences sharing the same inferred V gene, J gene, and CDR3 amino acid sequence. Percentage overlap between repertoires was computed as shared unique clonotypes divided by the size of the smaller repertoire. Richness of each repertoire was evaluated using RTK rarefaction, the Chao1 estimator, and Recon v2.1 estimates of unobserved clonotypes. Generation probabilities for all TCRbeta clonotypes obtained by the gDNA method from four donors were computed using OLGA. TCRdb mirrors the immuneACCESS table, restricted to in-frame sequences. Some clones are absent from its copies; in checked studies, under half trace to an unresolved V gene, and the reason for the others is unknown. Clone size and the V and J calls come from that table; the DNA yielded D and trimming. In all, the sample holds roughly 1,500,000 clones, and approximately 98.5% of those were seen once. Approximately 0.38% of the sample is taken by the ten largest.

The donors were healthy, HIV-negative adults who had no recently reported acute infections or vaccinations. Only Caucasian adults living in Nashville, Tennessee, USA were represented among the donors. CD4+ T cells were enriched by magnetic negative selection, after which naive cells were positively selected on CD45RA and the negative fraction was taken as the memory subset. Blood was collected by leukapheresis, and PBMCs were isolated by Ficoll-Histopaque density gradient centrifugation and then cryopreserved in liquid nitrogen vapor phase. Analytical flow cytometry was used to check the purity and quantity of every magnetically sorted T cell population. From each sorted fraction, genomic DNA was isolated and quantified by UV absorbance on a Nanodrop 2000c.

The receptor was derived from a man aged 25 to 45 in good health. The chain uses TRBV20-1 and TRBJ1-1, with TRBD1 tentatively as D gene (6 bases match). The sample taken for sequencing was naive CD4+ T cells sorted from blood. The cell subset or site label for this specimen denotes: CD45RA+ positively selected. In nucleotide form, the sequence is TGCAGTGGGGGGCACACTGAAGCTTTCTTT. This encodes CSGGHTEAFF.